This TCR beta chain stems from a study of EBV T-cell therapy then PD-1 blockade in nasopharyngeal carcinoma (dated by TCRdb to the early 2020s). The Qiagen DNeasy Kit was used to extract genomic DNA from the sorted cells. Deep sequencing of the TCR beta chain was done on the immunoSEQ platform. As for the original processing: The immunoSEQ Analyzer software was used to analyze the repertoire data. The table comes from immuneACCESS by way of TCRdb, which keeps in-frame sequences with V and J called. Part of the clones is missing from these tables; in studies checked, under half for an unresolved V gene and the rest for unknown reasons. V and J calls and clone size are as listed in that table; D and trimming were resolved from the DNA. This sample comprises 25,000 or so clones, 84% of them detected only once. The ten largest account for roughly 29% of the sample. Per the germline V gene (reference sequence), DFQATT is the CDR1 and SNEGSKA is the CDR2. The junction carries 16 bases between V and J, which are trimmed by 3 bases and 4 bases respectively. Including cysteine and phenylalanine, the CDR3 has 15 amino acids. CDR3 DNA is the only sequence kept; it has 45 bases, read in frame from the first base.

Remarks on this clone: The clone's antigen remains unknown. Per-base qualities were not stored, and no clone one base away is much larger.

The treatment or condition label on this specimen signifies: AdE1-LMPpoly-expanded autologous EBV-specific T-cell therapy followed by anti-PD-1 nivolumab. This material consisted of CD8+ T cells from blood, taken between days 55 and 70 from a patient whose treatment included autologous EBV-specific T cells and nivolumab. Recombination linked TRBV20-1 to TRBJ2-1, and TRBD2 may be the D gene, going by 6 matching bases. The TCR comes from a middle-aged man with nasopharyngeal carcinoma. The CDR3 region reads CSASHTGVAYNEQFF. The nucleotide sequence reads as follows: TGCAGTGCTAGTCACACGGGGGTAGCTTACAATGAGCAGTTCTTC.